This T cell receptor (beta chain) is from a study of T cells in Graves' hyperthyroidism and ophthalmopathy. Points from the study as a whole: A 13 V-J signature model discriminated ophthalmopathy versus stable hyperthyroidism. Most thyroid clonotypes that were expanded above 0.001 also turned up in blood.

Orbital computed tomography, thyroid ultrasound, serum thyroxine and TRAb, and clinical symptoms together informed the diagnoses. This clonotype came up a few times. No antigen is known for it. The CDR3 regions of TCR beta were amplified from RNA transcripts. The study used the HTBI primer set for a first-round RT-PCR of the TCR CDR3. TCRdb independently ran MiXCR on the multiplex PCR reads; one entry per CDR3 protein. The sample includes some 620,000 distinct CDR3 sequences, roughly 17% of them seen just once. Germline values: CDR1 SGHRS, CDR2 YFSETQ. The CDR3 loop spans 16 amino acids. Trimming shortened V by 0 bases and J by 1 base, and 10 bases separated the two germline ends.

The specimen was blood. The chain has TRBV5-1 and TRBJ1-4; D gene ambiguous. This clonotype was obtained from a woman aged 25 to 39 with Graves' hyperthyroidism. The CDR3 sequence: CASSLESRRTNEKLFF. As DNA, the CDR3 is TGCGCCAGCAGCTTGGAGTCGAGGAGAACTAATGAAAAACTGTTTTTT.